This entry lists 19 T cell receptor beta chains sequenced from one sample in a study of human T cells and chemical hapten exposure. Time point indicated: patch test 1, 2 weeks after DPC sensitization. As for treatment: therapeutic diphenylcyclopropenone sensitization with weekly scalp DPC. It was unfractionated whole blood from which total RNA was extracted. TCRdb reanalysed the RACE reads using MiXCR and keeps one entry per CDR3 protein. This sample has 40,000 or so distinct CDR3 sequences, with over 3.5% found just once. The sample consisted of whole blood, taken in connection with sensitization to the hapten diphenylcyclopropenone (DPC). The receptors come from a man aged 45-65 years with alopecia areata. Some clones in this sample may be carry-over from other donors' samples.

DNA for the CDR3: TGTGCCAGCAGCCAAGACGTCGGGTTTGCCTACGAGCAGTACTTC. Its translation: CASSQDVGFAYEQYF. The chain is built from TRBV4-2 and TRBJ2-7; D is unresolved. Germline CDR1 and CDR2: LGHNA and YNFKEQ. The germline V and J ends were trimmed by 0 bases and 2 bases, with 11 bases remaining between them. The CDR3 consists of 15 residues.

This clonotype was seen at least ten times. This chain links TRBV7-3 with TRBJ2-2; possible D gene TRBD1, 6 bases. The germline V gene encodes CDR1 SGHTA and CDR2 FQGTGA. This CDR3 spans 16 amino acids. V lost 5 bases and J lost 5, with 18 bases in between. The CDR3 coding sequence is TGTGCCAGCAGCCCACAGGGTACGGGGTGGACCGGGGAGCTGTTTTTT. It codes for CASSPQGTGWTGELFF.

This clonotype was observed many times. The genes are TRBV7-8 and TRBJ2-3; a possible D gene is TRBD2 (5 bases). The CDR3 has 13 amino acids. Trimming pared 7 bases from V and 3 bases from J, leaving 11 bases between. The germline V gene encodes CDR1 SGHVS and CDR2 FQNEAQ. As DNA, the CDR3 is TGTGCCAGCAATGGCGGGCTAACAGATACGCAGTATTTT. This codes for CASNGGLTDTQYF.

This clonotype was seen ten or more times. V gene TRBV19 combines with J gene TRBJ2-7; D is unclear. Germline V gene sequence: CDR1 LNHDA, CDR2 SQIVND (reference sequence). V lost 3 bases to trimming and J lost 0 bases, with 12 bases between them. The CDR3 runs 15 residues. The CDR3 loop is CASSIVPDSSYEQYF. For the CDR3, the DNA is TGTGCCAGTAGTATCGTTCCGGATAGCTCCTACGAGCAGTACTTC.

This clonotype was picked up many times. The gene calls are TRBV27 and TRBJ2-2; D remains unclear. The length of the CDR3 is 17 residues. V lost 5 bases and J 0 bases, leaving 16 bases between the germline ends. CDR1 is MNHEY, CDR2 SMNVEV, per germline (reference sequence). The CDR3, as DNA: TGTGCCAGCAGTCTCCGGACCCAAAAGGCGAACACCGGGGAGCTGTTTTTT. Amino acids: CASSLRTQKANTGELFF.

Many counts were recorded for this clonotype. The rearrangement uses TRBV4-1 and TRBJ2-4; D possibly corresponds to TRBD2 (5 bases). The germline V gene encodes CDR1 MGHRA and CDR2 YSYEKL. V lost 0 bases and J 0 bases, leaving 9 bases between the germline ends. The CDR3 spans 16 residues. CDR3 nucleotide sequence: TGCGCCAGCAGCCAAGAACCGGGGATAGCCAAAAACATTCAGTACTTC. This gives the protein CASSQEPGIAKNIQYF.

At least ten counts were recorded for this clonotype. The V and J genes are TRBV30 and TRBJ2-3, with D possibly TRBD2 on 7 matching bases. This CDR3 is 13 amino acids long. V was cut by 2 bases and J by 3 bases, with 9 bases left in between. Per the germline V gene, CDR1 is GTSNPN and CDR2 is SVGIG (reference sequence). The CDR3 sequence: CAWSRGATDTQYF. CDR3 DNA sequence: TGTGCCTGGAGTCGGGGGGCTACAGATACGCAGTATTTT. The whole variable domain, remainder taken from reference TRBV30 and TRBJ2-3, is SQTIHQWPATLVQPVGSPLSLECTVEGTSNPNLYWYRQAAGRGLQLLFYSVGIGQISSEVPQNLSASRPQDRQFILSSKKLLLSDSGFYLCAWSRGATDTQYFGPGTRLTVL.

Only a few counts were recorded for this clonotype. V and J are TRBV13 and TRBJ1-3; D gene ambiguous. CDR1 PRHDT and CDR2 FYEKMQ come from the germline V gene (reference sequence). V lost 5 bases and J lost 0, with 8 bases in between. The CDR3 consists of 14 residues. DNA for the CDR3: TGTGCCAGCAGCCTTTCGTACTCTGGAAACACCATATATTTT. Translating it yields CASSLSYSGNTIYF. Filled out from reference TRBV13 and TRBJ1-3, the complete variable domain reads AAGVIQSPRHLIKEKRETATLKCYPIPRHDTVYWYQQGPGQDPQFLISFYEKMQSDKGSIPDRFSAQQFSDYHSELNMSSLELGDSALYFCASSLSYSGNTIYFGEGSWLTVV.

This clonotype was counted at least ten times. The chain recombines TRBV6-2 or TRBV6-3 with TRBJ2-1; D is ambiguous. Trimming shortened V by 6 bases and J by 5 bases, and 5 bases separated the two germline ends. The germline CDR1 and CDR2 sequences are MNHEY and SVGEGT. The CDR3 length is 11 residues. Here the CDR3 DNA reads TGTGCCAGCAGGGAGAACAATGAGCAGTTCTTC. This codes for CASRENNEQFF.

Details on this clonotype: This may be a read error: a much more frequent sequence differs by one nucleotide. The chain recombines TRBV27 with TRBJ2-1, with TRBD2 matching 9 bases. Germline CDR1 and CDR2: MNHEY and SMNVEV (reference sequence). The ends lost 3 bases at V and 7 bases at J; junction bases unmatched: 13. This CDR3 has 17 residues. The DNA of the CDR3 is TGTGCCAGCAGTTTCCTCATTGGTAGCGGGGGCTCGAATGAGCAGTTCTTC. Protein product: CASSFLIGSGGSNEQFF.

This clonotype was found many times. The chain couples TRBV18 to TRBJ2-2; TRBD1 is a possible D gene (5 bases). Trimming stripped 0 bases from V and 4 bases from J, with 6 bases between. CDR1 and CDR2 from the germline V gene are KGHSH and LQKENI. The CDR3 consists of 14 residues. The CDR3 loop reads CASSPPQGTGELFF. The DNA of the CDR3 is TGTGCCAGCTCACCACCCCAGGGCACCGGGGAGCTGTTTTTT.

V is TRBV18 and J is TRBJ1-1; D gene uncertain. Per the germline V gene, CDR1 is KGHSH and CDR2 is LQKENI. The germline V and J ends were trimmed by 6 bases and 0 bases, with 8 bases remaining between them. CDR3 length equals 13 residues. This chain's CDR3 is CASSTSMNTEAFF. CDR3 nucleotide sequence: TGTGCCAGCTCCACCAGCATGAACACTGAAGCTTTCTTT.

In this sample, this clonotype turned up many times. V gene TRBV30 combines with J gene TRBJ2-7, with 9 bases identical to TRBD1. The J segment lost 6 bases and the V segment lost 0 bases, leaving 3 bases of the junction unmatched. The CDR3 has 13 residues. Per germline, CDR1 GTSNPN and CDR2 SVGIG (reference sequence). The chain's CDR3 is CAWSVGDRAEQYF. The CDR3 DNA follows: TGTGCCTGGAGTGTCGGGGACAGGGCCGAGCAGTACTTC.

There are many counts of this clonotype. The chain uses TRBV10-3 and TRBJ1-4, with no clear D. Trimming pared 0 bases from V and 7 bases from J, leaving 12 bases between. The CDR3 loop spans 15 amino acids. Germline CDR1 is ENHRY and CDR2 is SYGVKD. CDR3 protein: CAISESAGGSEKLFF. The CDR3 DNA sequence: TGTGCCATCAGTGAGTCAGCGGGCGGTAGTGAAAAACTGTTTTTT.

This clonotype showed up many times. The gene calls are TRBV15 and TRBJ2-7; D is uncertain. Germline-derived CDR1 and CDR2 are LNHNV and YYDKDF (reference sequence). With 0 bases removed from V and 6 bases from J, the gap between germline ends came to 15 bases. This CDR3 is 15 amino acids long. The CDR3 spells CATSRERGLGPEQYF. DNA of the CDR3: TGTGCCACCAGCAGAGAACGCGGTCTGGGTCCCGAGCAGTACTTC. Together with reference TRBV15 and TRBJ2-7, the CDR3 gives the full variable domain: DAMVIQNPRYQVTQFGKPVTLSCSQTLNHNVMYWYQQKSSQAPKLLFHYYDKDFNNEADTPDNFQSRRPNTSFCFLDIRSPGLGDTAMYLCATSRERGLGPEQYFGPGTRLTVT.

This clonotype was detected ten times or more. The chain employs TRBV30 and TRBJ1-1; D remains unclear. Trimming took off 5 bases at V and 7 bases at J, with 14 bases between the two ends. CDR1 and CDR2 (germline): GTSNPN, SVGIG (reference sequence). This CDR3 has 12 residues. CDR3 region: CAWGRVRDEAFF. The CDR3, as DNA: TGTGCCTGGGGGAGGGTTAGGGATGAAGCTTTCTTT.

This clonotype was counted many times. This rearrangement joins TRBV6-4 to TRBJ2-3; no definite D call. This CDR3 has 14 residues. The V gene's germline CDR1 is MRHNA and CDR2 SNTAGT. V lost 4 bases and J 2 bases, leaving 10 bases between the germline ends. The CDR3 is CASSGEFTTDTQYF. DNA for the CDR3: TGTGCCAGCAGTGGGGAATTCACCACAGATACGCAGTATTTT.

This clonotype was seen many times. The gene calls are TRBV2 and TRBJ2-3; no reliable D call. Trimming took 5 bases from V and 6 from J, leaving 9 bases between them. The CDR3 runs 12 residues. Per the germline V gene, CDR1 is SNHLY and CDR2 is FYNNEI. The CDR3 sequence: CASSPAPDTQYF. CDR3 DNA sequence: TGTGCCAGCAGTCCCGCCCCGGATACGCAGTATTTT.

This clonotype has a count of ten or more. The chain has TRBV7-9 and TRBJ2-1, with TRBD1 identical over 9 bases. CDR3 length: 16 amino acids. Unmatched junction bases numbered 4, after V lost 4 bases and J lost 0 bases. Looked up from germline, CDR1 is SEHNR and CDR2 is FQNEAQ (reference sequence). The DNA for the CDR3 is TGTGCCAGCAGCTCCGGGACAGGGAGCTCCTACAATGAGCAGTTCTTC. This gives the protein CASSSGTGSSYNEQFF.